The 27 T cell receptor beta chains listed next were all sequenced from one sample in a study of blood T cell repertoires in COVID-19 (TCRdb year 2020). Receptors were amplified or captured by the immunoSEQ multiplex PCR assay. In its TCRdb copy, this immuneACCESS table keeps in-frame sequences only and misses some clones. Where compared with another copy, unresolved V genes explain less than half of these, and the others have no known cause. Present in this sample are 200,000 to 250,000 clones, almost 85% of which were seen just once. The top ten hold approximately 12% of the sample. Sequencing was carried out using peripheral blood. The receptors shown here come from a woman aged 40 to 50 with acute or convalescent COVID-19.

This chain joins TRBV5-1 and TRBJ2-7, with 12 bases that match TRBD2. Per the germline V gene, CDR1 is SGHRS and CDR2 is YFSETQ. J lost 0 bases, V lost 5 bases, and 15 bases had no gene match. There are 19 residues in the CDR3. The CDR3 region is CASSSAPGLAGTFSYEQYF. CDR3 sequence (DNA): TGCGCCAGCAGTTCTGCTCCGGGACTAGCGGGCACATTCTCCTACGAGCAGTACTTC.

V and J are TRBV4-3 and TRBJ2-1; no firm D call. Trimming removed 0 bases from V and 3 bases from J, with 9 bases in between. Germline CDR1 reads LGHNA; CDR2 reads YSLEER. The CDR3 has 15 residues. The CDR3 region is CASSQDPTDYNEQFF. The CDR3 DNA is TGCGCCAGCAGCCAAGATCCCACTGACTACAATGAGCAGTTCTTC.

CDR3 bases: TGTGCCAGCGAAACCCCTCCTACAGAAATCTATGGCTACACCTTC. This translates into CASETPPTEIYGYTF. The rearrangement uses TRBV2 and TRBJ1-2; D unresolved. The CDR3 is 15 amino acids. CDR1 and CDR2 from the germline V gene are SNHLY and FYNNEI. With 8 bases removed from V and 4 bases from J, the gap between germline ends came to 20 bases.

The gene calls are TRBV6-5 and TRBJ2-7, with 8 positions matching TRBD1. The V gene end was trimmed by 5 bases and the J gene end by 1 base; junction bases not matched to a gene: 4. The CDR3 length is 14 residues. CDR1 MNHEY and CDR2 SVGAGI come from the germline V gene. The CDR3 is CASSPDRVSYEQYF. CDR3 DNA sequence: TGTGCCAGCAGTCCGGACAGGGTTTCCTACGAGCAGTACTTC.

This chain joins TRBV6-2 or TRBV6-3 and TRBJ1-1, with D tentatively TRBD1 (5 bases). The CDR3 length is 12 residues. The germline CDR1 and CDR2 sequences are MNHEY and SVGEGT. Trimming left V 4 bases short and J 3 bases short, with 6 bases between. The CDR3 loop reads CASSSGYTEAFF. As DNA, the CDR3 is TGTGCCAGCAGTTCAGGGTACACTGAAGCTTTCTTT.

The J gene is TRBJ2-2, the V gene TRBV19, with a weak D call TRBD2 (6 bases). The germline V gene encodes CDR1 LNHDA and CDR2 SQIVND (reference sequence). The CDR3 runs to 16 residues. V was trimmed by 4 bases and J by 1 base, leaving 13 bases between them. The CDR3 spells CASSRRVAVNTGELFF. The CDR3 nucleotides are TGTGCCAGTAGTAGGAGGGTAGCGGTGAACACCGGGGAGCTGTTTTTT.

This clone was seen only a few times. This chain connects TRBV3-1 (or the pseudogene TRBV3-2) to TRBJ2-2; D not resolved. This CDR3 comprises 15 residues. The V and J ends lost 8 bases and 8 bases respectively, with 21 bases between them. Per germline, CDR1 LGHDT and CDR2 YNNKEL (reference sequence). The CDR3 DNA reads TGTGCCAGCTTGGCGGAGACCAGATTAGCAGGGGAGCTGTTTTTT. It encodes CASLAETRLAGELFF.

J is TRBJ2-1 and V is TRBV12-3 or TRBV12-4; D is possibly TRBD2 (6 bases). V was pared by 5 bases and J by 10 bases, with 15 bases between. The CDR3 has 13 amino acids. This CDR3 is CASSPQLAGEQFF. CDR3 in DNA: TGTGCCAGCAGTCCCCAACTAGCAGGCGAGCAGTTCTTC.

The genes are TRBV18 and TRBJ1-6; D possibly corresponds to TRBD1 (6 bases). V lost 2 bases and J lost 6, with 11 bases in between. This CDR3 is 15 amino acids long. Germline CDR1 and CDR2: KGHSH and LQKENI. The CDR3 reads CASSPSGVSNSPLHF. CDR3 nucleotide sequence: TGTGCCAGCTCACCATCAGGGGTTAGTAATTCACCCCTCCACTTT.

The rearrangement links TRBV15 to TRBJ1-5, with TRBD1 identical over 8 bases. The CDR3 loop spans 16 amino acids. After removal of 2 bases from V and 4 bases from J, the junction contained 7 bases not matched to a gene. Looked up from germline, CDR1 is LNHNV and CDR2 is YYDKDF (reference sequence). The CDR3 nucleotides read TGTGCCACCAGCAGACATCAGGGGGCAGGTAATCAGCCCCAGCATTTT. Its protein is CATSRHQGAGNQPQHF.

In the case of this clone: This specimen includes other DNA sequences encoding the same CDR3. This sequence joins TRBV5-1 and TRBJ1-3, with 7 bases identical to TRBD1. Trimming took 0 bases from V and 0 from J; bases not matched to a gene: 3. CDR3 length equals 16 residues. Germline CDR1 is SGHRS and CDR2 is YFSETQ. CDR3: CASSLGDRVSGNTIYF. The CDR3 nucleotides are TGCGCCAGCAGCTTGGGCGACAGGGTCTCTGGAAACACCATATATTTT.

The V and J genes are TRBV6-5 and TRBJ2-2, with a weak D call TRBD1 (6 bases). This CDR3 contains 15 residues. Germline lookup yields CDR1 MNHEY and CDR2 SVGAGI. V shed 5 bases and J shed 4 bases, with 14 bases lying between them. This chain's CDR3 is CASSPPGVGTGELFF. The CDR3 nucleotides read TGTGCCAGCAGTCCCCCAGGGGTCGGCACCGGGGAGCTGTTTTTT.

This rearrangement joins TRBV5-6 to TRBJ2-3; TRBD2 aligns across 8 bases. The CDR3 covers 15 residues. Trimming took 3 bases from V and 6 from J; bases not matched to a gene: 9. Germline CDR1 SGHDT, CDR2 YYEEEE. CDR3 bases: TGTGCCAGCAGCTCGGGACTAGGGGCTCCGGATACGCAGTATTTT. This gives the protein CASSSGLGAPDTQYF. Filled out from reference TRBV5-6 and TRBJ2-3, the complete variable domain reads DAGVTQSPTHLIKTRGQQVTLRCSPKSGHDTVSWYQQALGQGPQFIFQYYEEEERQRGNFPDRFSGHQFPNYSSELNVNALLLGDSALYLCASSSGLGAPDTQYFGPGTRLTVL.

The genes are TRBV14 and TRBJ1-2; 7 bases align to TRBD1. J gave up 4 bases and V 4 bases, and 12 bases lay outside the gene matches. Per the germline V gene, CDR1 is SGHDN and CDR2 is FVKESK. This CDR3 comprises 16 residues. The CDR3 nucleotides are TGTGCCAGCAGCCCTGACTTCGGGACAGCCTCCTATGGCTACACCTTC. Protein product: CASSPDFGTASYGYTF.

This clone was picked up one time. J is TRBJ2-7 and V is TRBV7-9; 9 nucleotides line up with TRBD2. Per germline, CDR1 SEHNR and CDR2 FQNEAQ (reference sequence). This CDR3 is built from 15 residues. Germline trimming cut 2 bases from V and 3 bases from J; bases unmatched to any gene: 5. CDR3 DNA sequence: TGTGCCAGCAGCTTACCGACTAGCGGAGACTACGAGCAGTACTTC. This encodes CASSLPTSGDYEQYF.

CDR3 residues: CASSLAPATGIIAEAFF. CDR3 nucleotides: TGTGCCAGCAGCTTGGCTCCCGCGACAGGGATTATCGCTGAAGCTTTCTTT. The chain carries TRBV5-4 and TRBJ1-1; 7 bases align to TRBD1. Germline V CDR1 and CDR2: SGHNT, YYREEE (reference sequence). After removal of 0 bases from V and 6 bases from J, the junction contained 14 bases not matched to a gene. This CDR3 has 17 amino acids.

V is TRBV6-5 and J is TRBJ2-7; a possible D gene is TRBD2 (5 bases). The CDR3 has 14 amino acids. The germline gives CDR1 MNHEY, CDR2 SVGAGI. The ends were cut back, 2 bases at V and 0 bases at J, with 8 bases in the middle. CDR3 amino acids: CASSYDRGSYEQYF. CDR3 nucleotide sequence: TGTGCCAGCAGTTACGACCGGGGCTCCTACGAGCAGTACTTC.

The chain combines TRBV18 with TRBJ1-5; D unresolved. V lost 2 bases and J 2 bases, leaving 7 bases between the germline ends. The CDR3 loop spans 14 amino acids. CDR1 KGHSH and CDR2 LQKENI come from the germline V gene. CDR3: CASSPISGNQPQHF. As DNA, the CDR3 is TGTGCCAGCTCACCAATTTCGGGCAATCAGCCCCAGCATTTT.

The chain has TRBV7-2 and TRBJ2-1; TRBD2 aligns across 11 bases. The CDR3 consists of 15 residues. CDR1 is SGHTA and CDR2 is FQGNSA in the germline V gene. V trimming: 4 bases; J trimming: 3 bases; junction bases outside the gene matches: 2. DNA for the CDR3: TGTGCCAGCAGCTCCGGGACTAGCGGCTACAATGAGCAGTTCTTC. This encodes CASSSGTSGYNEQFF.

This chain uses TRBV4-3 with TRBJ2-5; D is ambiguous. The CDR3 contains 12 residues. Germline V CDR1 and CDR2: LGHNA, YSLEER. Trimming left V 0 bases short and J 5 bases short, with 4 bases between. The CDR3 bases are TGCGCCAGCAGCCAAGATCGGGAGACCCAGTACTTC. Its translation: CASSQDRETQYF.

The V gene is TRBV27, the J gene TRBJ2-2, with 7 nucleotides matching TRBD2. The V gene end was trimmed by 11 bases and the J gene end by 2 bases; junction bases not matched to a gene: 5. The germline V gene has CDR1 MNHEY and CDR2 SMNVEV (reference sequence). CDR3 size: 13 residues. In nucleotides, the CDR3 is TGTGCCGGGAGGGACTCCAACACCGGGGAGCTGTTTTTT. Translated, it gives CAGRDSNTGELFF.

By frequency in the sample, this clone is medium-sized. The J gene is TRBJ1-1, the V gene TRBV24-1; 8 bases agree with TRBD1. The CDR3 runs 17 residues. Germline trimming cut 4 bases from V and 0 bases from J; bases unmatched to any gene: 9. CDR1 is KGHDR, CDR2 SFDVKD, per germline. CDR3 sequence: CATSDSRQGSMNTEAFF. Written as DNA, the CDR3 is TGTGCCACCAGTGACTCTAGACAGGGGAGCATGAACACTGAAGCTTTCTTT.

The chain uses TRBV27 and TRBJ1-5; the match to TRBD1 covers 9 bases. CDR3 length equals 19 residues. CDR1 is MNHEY, CDR2 SMNVEV, per germline (reference sequence). Trimming at V came to 2 bases and at J to 0 bases, leaving 11 bases not matched to a gene. CDR3: CASSLQDRGPLHSNQPQHF. The CDR3 bases are TGTGCCAGCAGTTTACAGGACAGGGGACCCCTACATAGCAATCAGCCCCAGCATTTT.

The rearrangement joins TRBV10-3 to TRBJ1-1; D gene ambiguous. Trimming took off 11 bases at V and 1 base at J, with 14 bases between the two ends. The CDR3 loop spans 13 amino acids. Germline CDR1 reads ENHRY; CDR2 reads SYGVKD. Here the CDR3 reads CASGRETNTEAFF. CDR3 coding DNA: TGTGCCTCCGGGCGGGAAACGAACACTGAAGCTTTCTTT.

This chain joins TRBV25-1 and TRBJ1-1; D is possibly TRBD1 (5 bases). Trimming removed 6 bases at V and 4 bases at J, with 6 bases between. This CDR3 spans 11 amino acids. CDR1 and CDR2 from the germline V gene are MGHDK and SYGVNS. The CDR3 loop is CASRGATEAFF. The CDR3 bases are TGTGCCAGCAGAGGGGCCACTGAAGCTTTCTTT.

V gene TRBV18 combines with J gene TRBJ2-5; 7 bases agree with TRBD1. The CDR3 is 12 amino acids. V dropped 4 bases and J dropped 5; count of bases not matched to a gene: 1. CDR1 and CDR2 (germline): KGHSH, LQKENI. CDR3 DNA: TGTGCCAGCTCACAGGGGGCCGAGACCCAGTACTTC. Its protein product is CASSQGAETQYF.

This clone was seen just once. The chain employs TRBV19 and TRBJ2-1; D call uncertain. V was cut by 3 bases and J by 0 bases, with 6 bases left in between. The CDR3 has 14 amino acids. The V gene's germline CDR1 is LNHDA and CDR2 SQIVND (reference sequence). The CDR3 DNA is TGTGCCAGTAGTATTGTCAGCTCCTACAATGAGCAGTTCTTC. Its protein product is CASSIVSSYNEQFF.